A selection of T cell receptor beta chains follows, all from one sample in a study of T cell responses to AZD1222 COVID-19 vaccine. TCRdb's table, derived via immunoSEQ multiplex PCR, lists solely in-frame clones and lacks some. Among approximately 170,000 clones listed, approximately 94% were seen once. The material sequenced was peripheral blood, taken 28 days after the second AZD1222 dose. All receptors come from an adult who received the AZD1222 COVID-19 vaccine. Each CDR3 is given with its conserved first and last residue. A D gene is named only where the DNA matches it firmly. Rows may omit the clone size; those that give it use once, few, many or a size class.

j_gene: TRBJ2-1
v_gene: TRBV29-1
d_gene: -
abundance: -
CDR3aa: CSVSVLYNEQFF
CDR3nt: TGCAGCGTTTCAGTCCTCTACAATGAGCAGTTCTTC

j_gene: TRBJ2-3
v_gene: TRBV14
d_gene: -
abundance: -
CDR3aa: CASSQDPAESTDTQYF
CDR3nt: TGTGCCAGCAGCCAAGACCCAGCGGAGAGCACAGATACGCAGTATTTT

j_gene: TRBJ1-5
v_gene: TRBV28
d_gene: -
abundance: few
CDR3aa: CASTPGDRSNQPQHF
CDR3nt: TGTGCCAGCACCCCTGGGGACCGCAGCAATCAGCCCCAGCATTTT

j_gene: TRBJ2-1
v_gene: TRBV7-7
d_gene: -
abundance: -
CDR3aa: CASSLTGSGEQFF
CDR3nt: TGTGCCAGCAGCCTCACGGGGTCAGGGGAGCAGTTCTTC

j_gene: TRBJ2-3
v_gene: TRBV18
d_gene: TRBD2
abundance: -
CDR3aa: CASSPLIDSGTSGRYIDTQYF
CDR3nt: TGTGCCAGCTCACCACTAATTGACTCCGGGACTAGCGGGAGATATATAGATACGCAGTATTTT

j_gene: TRBJ1-2
v_gene: TRBV19
d_gene: -
abundance: -
CDR3aa: CASRTTSGLTNYGYTF
CDR3nt: TGTGCCAGTAGAACAACCTCGGGGCTGACGAACTATGGCTACACCTTC

j_gene: TRBJ2-7
v_gene: TRBV19
d_gene: -
abundance: -
CDR3aa: CASRRTSEPIYEQYF
CDR3nt: TGTGCCAGTAGAAGGACTTCGGAGCCAATCTACGAGCAGTACTTC

j_gene: TRBJ2-1
v_gene: TRBV18
d_gene: TRBD2
abundance: -
CDR3aa: CASSPPKPGLAEYNEQFF
CDR3nt: TGTGCCAGCTCACCACCCAAGCCGGGACTAGCGGAGTACAATGAGCAGTTCTTC

j_gene: TRBJ1-3
v_gene: TRBV29-1
d_gene: TRBD1
abundance: -
CDR3aa: CSVQQGDSGNTIYF
CDR3nt: TGCAGCGTGCAACAGGGGGACTCTGGAAACACCATATATTTT

j_gene: TRBJ2-1
v_gene: TRBV19
d_gene: -
abundance: once
CDR3aa: CASTPPGVPHNEQFF
CDR3nt: TGTGCCAGTACCCCACCGGGAGTCCCCCACAATGAGCAGTTCTTC

j_gene: TRBJ2-6
v_gene: TRBV9
d_gene: TRBD1
abundance: -
CDR3aa: CASSAPTGAISFGANVLTF
CDR3nt: TGTGCCAGCAGCGCCCCGACAGGGGCTATATCATTTGGGGCCAACGTCCTGACTTTC

j_gene: TRBJ2-1
v_gene: TRBV12-3/TRBV12-4
d_gene: TRBD2
abundance: -
CDR3aa: CATRGGWRNEQFF
CDR3nt: TGTGCCACCCGGGGGGGCTGGAGGAATGAGCAGTTCTTC

j_gene: TRBJ2-2
v_gene: TRBV7-9
d_gene: -
abundance: -
CDR3aa: CASPRGAGELFF
CDR3nt: TGTGCCAGCCCGAGGGGTGCCGGGGAGCTGTTTTTT

j_gene: TRBJ1-1
v_gene: TRBV27
d_gene: -
abundance: -
CDR3aa: CASSLQQGNTEAFF
CDR3nt: TGTGCCAGCAGTTTGCAACAGGGGAACACTGAAGCTTTCTTT

j_gene: TRBJ2-3
v_gene: TRBV4-1
d_gene: TRBD2
abundance: -
CDR3aa: CASSPLAGGPTDTQYF
CDR3nt: TGCGCCAGCAGCCCCTTAGCGGGAGGGCCCACAGATACGCAGTATTTT

j_gene: TRBJ2-1
v_gene: TRBV15
d_gene: -
abundance: -
CDR3aa: CATSRVLGRNEQFF
CDR3nt: TGTGCCACCAGCAGAGTTCTGGGAAGGAATGAGCAGTTCTTC

j_gene: TRBJ2-2
v_gene: TRBV2
d_gene: -
abundance: -
CDR3aa: CASRLGTTGELFF
CDR3nt: TGTGCCAGCAGATTGGGGACGACCGGGGAGCTGTTTTTT

j_gene: TRBJ1-1
v_gene: TRBV29-1
d_gene: -
abundance: -
CDR3aa: CSVEGEAEAFF
CDR3nt: TGCAGCGTTGAAGGGGAGGCTGAAGCTTTCTTT

j_gene: TRBJ1-2
v_gene: TRBV5-4
d_gene: -
abundance: -
CDR3aa: CASSWSIGTETNYGYTF
CDR3nt: TGTGCCAGCAGCTGGTCAATAGGGACCGAGACTAACTATGGCTACACCTTC

j_gene: TRBJ2-1
v_gene: TRBV11-3
d_gene: -
abundance: once
CDR3aa: CASSLSYRRALANEQFF
CDR3nt: TGTGCCAGCAGCCTCTCATATAGGAGGGCATTAGCTAATGAGCAGTTCTTC

j_gene: TRBJ1-2
v_gene: TRBV29-1
d_gene: TRBD1
abundance: -
CDR3aa: CSTRTGDGYTF
CDR3nt: TGCAGCACTAGGACAGGCGATGGCTACACCTTC

j_gene: TRBJ2-2
v_gene: TRBV7-8
d_gene: TRBD2
abundance: -
CDR3aa: CASSLLAGGPFGTGELFF
CDR3nt: TGTGCCAGCAGCTTACTAGCGGGAGGGCCGTTTGGCACCGGGGAGCTGTTTTTT

j_gene: TRBJ2-3
v_gene: TRBV19
d_gene: -
abundance: -
CDR3aa: CASSISAGPQSAQYF
CDR3nt: TGTGCCAGTAGTATATCCGCCGGGCCGCAGTCGGCGCAGTATTTT

j_gene: TRBJ2-3
v_gene: TRBV19
d_gene: -
abundance: -
CDR3aa: CASKKGLKSTDTQYF
CDR3nt: TGTGCCAGTAAAAAGGGGCTGAAGAGCACAGATACGCAGTATTTT

j_gene: TRBJ1-2
v_gene: TRBV3-1/TRBV3-2
d_gene: TRBD1
abundance: -
CDR3aa: CASSQFARGPVGYTF
CDR3nt: TGTGCCAGCAGCCAATTCGCCAGGGGGCCGGTTGGCTACACCTTC

j_gene: TRBJ1-1
v_gene: TRBV5-1
d_gene: -
abundance: -
CDR3aa: CASSLEGAGLNTEAFF
CDR3nt: TGCGCCAGCAGCTTGGAAGGTGCAGGGTTAAACACTGAAGCTTTCTTT

j_gene: TRBJ2-1
v_gene: TRBV24-1
d_gene: TRBD2
abundance: -
CDR3aa: CATSETSGSYNEQFF
CDR3nt: TGTGCCACCAGTGAGACTAGCGGATCCTACAATGAGCAGTTCTTC

j_gene: TRBJ1-2
v_gene: TRBV9
d_gene: -
abundance: -
CDR3aa: CASSAVTGPAGYTF
CDR3nt: TGTGCCAGCAGCGCTGTGACGGGGCCCGCTGGCTACACCTTC

j_gene: TRBJ2-7
v_gene: TRBV9
d_gene: -
abundance: -
CDR3aa: CASSVEGYEQYF
CDR3nt: TGTGCCAGCAGCGTAGAGGGTTACGAGCAGTACTTC

j_gene: TRBJ1-1
v_gene: TRBV6-5
d_gene: -
abundance: -
CDR3aa: CAIRTTGLPEAFF
CDR3nt: TGTGCCATCCGAACCACAGGGCTACCTGAAGCTTTCTTT

j_gene: TRBJ1-2
v_gene: TRBV2
d_gene: TRBD1
abundance: -
CDR3aa: CASSEENRGTGKHGYTF
CDR3nt: TGTGCCAGCAGTGAAGAGAATAGGGGGACAGGGAAGCATGGCTACACCTTC

j_gene: TRBJ2-7
v_gene: TRBV14
d_gene: -
abundance: -
CDR3aa: CASSQARGPSYEQYF
CDR3nt: TGTGCCAGCAGCCAAGCTCGGGGGCCCTCTTACGAGCAGTACTTC